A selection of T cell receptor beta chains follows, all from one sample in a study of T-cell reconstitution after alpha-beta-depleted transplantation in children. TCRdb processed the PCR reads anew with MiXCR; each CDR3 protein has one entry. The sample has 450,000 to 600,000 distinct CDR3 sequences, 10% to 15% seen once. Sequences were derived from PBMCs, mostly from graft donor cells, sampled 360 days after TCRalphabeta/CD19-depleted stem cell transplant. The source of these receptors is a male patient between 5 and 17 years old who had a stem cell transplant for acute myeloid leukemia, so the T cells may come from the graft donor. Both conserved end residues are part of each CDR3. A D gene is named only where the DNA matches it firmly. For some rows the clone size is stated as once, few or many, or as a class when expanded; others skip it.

TGCAGTGCTAGAGGGGGTCTGCAGTTCTTC	CSARGGLQFF	TRBV20-1	TRBJ2-1	-	many
TGTGCCAGCCGACCCGGGACTAGTATTTATGAGCAGTTCTTC	CASRPGTSIYEQFF	TRBV14	TRBJ2-1	TRBD2	-
TGCAGTGACCTAACGGGGACCTACAATGAGCAGTTCTTC	CSDLTGTYNEQFF	TRBV20-1	TRBJ2-1	-	many
TGCAATGCTAGTACTAGCGGGAGGGCCCAGCACGAGCAGTACTTC	CNASTSGRAQHEQYF	TRBV20-1	TRBJ2-7	TRBD2	-
TGTGCCAGCAGTTTAGGATACCGCTCTGGAAACACCATATATTTT	CASSLGYRSGNTIYF	TRBV28	TRBJ1-3	-	many
TGTGCCAGCAGCCAGAGACTAGCTGAGTCCTACAATGAGCAGTTCTTC	CASSQRLAESYNEQFF	TRBV7-9	TRBJ2-1	TRBD2	many
TGTGCCAGCAGCTTTAGCGGAGGGGTGTCCTACGAGCAGTACTTC	CASSFSGGVSYEQYF	TRBV7-2	TRBJ2-7	-	-
TGTGCCAGCAGCTTAGCGGTTTTTACTAGCGGGCAAAACGAGCAGTACTTC	CASSLAVFTSGQNEQYF	TRBV7-8	TRBJ2-7	TRBD2	-
TGCAGCGTTACAGGGGATTCGGAAAACACCATATATTTT	CSVTGDSENTIYF	TRBV29-1	TRBJ1-3	TRBD1	few
TGCAGTGCGAGGGGACAGGGTTCGATCTATGAGCAGTTCTTC	CSARGQGSIYEQFF	TRBV20-1	TRBJ2-1	TRBD1	-
TGTGCCAGCAGTTTCTTGGGGGGGGAGCTGTTTTTT	CASSFLGGELFF	TRBV12-3/TRBV12-4	TRBJ2-2	-	-
TGCGCCAGCAGCCAAGACAGGGCCATCTCCTACAATGAGCAGTTCTTC	CASSQDRAISYNEQFF	TRBV4-3	TRBJ2-1	-	many
TGCAGCGTTCTCCGGACAGGGGGGGAAACTGAAGCTTTCTTT	CSVLRTGGETEAFF	TRBV29-1	TRBJ1-1	TRBD1	-
TGTGCCAGCAGTTTTTCGAGAGCTAGCACAGATACGCAGTATTTT	CASSFSRASTDTQYF	TRBV27	TRBJ2-3	-	few
TGTGCCAGCAGTTTAATGGGGCGGTCCCCCTACGAGCAGTACTTC	CASSLMGRSPYEQYF	TRBV12-3/TRBV12-4	TRBJ2-7	-	many
TGTGCCAGCAAAGGGGCAGGGATCAACAATGAGCAGTTCTTC	CASKGAGINNEQFF	TRBV28	TRBJ2-1	-	few
TGCAGCGAGGGACTAGCGGATACGCAGTATTTT	CSEGLADTQYF	TRBV29-1	TRBJ2-3	TRBD2	many
TGTGCCAGCAGCTTGCAGGGCGGGGACGAGCAGTACTTC	CASSLQGGDEQYF	TRBV7-8	TRBJ2-7	-	-
TGTGCCAGCAGCCATAGCGGGGGCCCATCCCCCGAGCAGTACTTC	CASSHSGGPSPEQYF	TRBV7-8	TRBJ2-7	TRBD2	-
TGTGCCAGCAGCTTATACCTAGCGGGAAGAGTTTTCGAGCAGTACTTC	CASSLYLAGRVFEQYF	TRBV7-2	TRBJ2-7	TRBD2	few
TGCGCCAGCAGCTTGGACCAGGTGAACACTGAAGCTTTCTTT	CASSLDQVNTEAFF	TRBV5-1	TRBJ1-1	-	-
TGTGCCAGCAGCAAACCGAGCAGGGGATCCGGGGCCAACGTCCTGACTTTC	CASSKPSRGSGANVLTF	TRBV7-3	TRBJ2-6	-	-
TGTGCTAGCAGCCCGGACACCTCTGGAAACACCATATATTTT	CASSPDTSGNTIYF	TRBV7-7	TRBJ1-3	-	few
TGTGCCAGCAGCTTAGAGGCGGGAGCTCCCTACAATGAGCAGTTCTTC	CASSLEAGAPYNEQFF	TRBV11-3	TRBJ2-1	TRBD2	-
TGTGCCATCAGTCTTCTAGAGGATGAGCAGTTCTTC	CAISLLEDEQFF	TRBV10-3	TRBJ2-1	-	-
TGTGCCAGCAGTGTGCTGGGACAGAACTATGGCTACACCTTC	CASSVLGQNYGYTF	TRBV28	TRBJ1-2	TRBD1	-
TGCAGTGCTAGAGGGAGCGGGACCAGGTCCTACGAGCAGTACTTC	CSARGSGTRSYEQYF	TRBV20-1	TRBJ2-7	TRBD2	-
TGCAGCGTTGGACCCCGGGACAGGGGAAACACCGGGGAGCTGTTTTTT	CSVGPRDRGNTGELFF	TRBV29-1	TRBJ2-2	TRBD1	-
TGCAGTGCTAGAGTTGTTCGGTTC	CSARVVRF	TRBV20-1	TRBJ2-7	-	many